These 26 T cell receptor beta chains share one sample of origin, sequenced in a study of blood T cell repertoires in COVID-19. Sequencing used immunoSEQ multiplex PCR; TCRdb keeps in-frame clones, though not all of them. The table records some 190,000 clones, roughly 87% of them present only once. The sample comprised peripheral blood. All receptors come from a woman aged 60-70 years with COVID-19, enrolled during active disease.

The rearrangement uses TRBV6-2 or TRBV6-3 and TRBJ1-1; D remains unclear. The germline V gene encodes CDR1 MNHEY and CDR2 SVGEGT. This CDR3 is built from 12 residues. The V and J ends lost 2 bases and 9 bases respectively, with 10 bases between them. The CDR3 loop is CASSYNGRQAFF. The DNA of the CDR3 is TGTGCCAGCAGTTACAATGGCAGGCAAGCTTTCTTT.

The V gene is TRBV19, the J gene TRBJ2-5, with 10 nucleotides matching TRBD2. In germline, CDR1 is LNHDA, CDR2 SQIVND (reference sequence). The V and J ends lost 6 bases and 5 bases, in that order; junction bases with no gene match: 12. The CDR3 extends over 16 amino acids. This chain's CDR3 is CASSQALAGSWETQYF. The CDR3 DNA is TGTGCCAGTAGCCAGGCACTAGCGGGGAGTTGGGAGACCCAGTACTTC. Based on the CDR3 plus reference TRBV19 and TRBJ2-5, the full variable domain is DGGITQSPKYLFRKEGQNVTLSCEQNLNHDAMYWYRQDPGQGLRLIYYSQIVNDFQKGDIAEGYSVSREKKESFPLTVTSAQKNPTAFYLCASSQALAGSWETQYFGPGTRLLVL.

The chain is built from TRBV27 and TRBJ2-2; 12 bases line up with TRBD2. The CDR3 has 14 amino acids. Germline CDR1 is MNHEY and CDR2 is SMNVEV (reference sequence). With 6 bases clipped from V and 6 bases from J, the junction kept 2 bases outside the gene matches. DNA for the CDR3: TGTGCCAGCAGGACTAGCGGGAGTTCCGGGGAGCTGTTTTTT. Its translation is CASRTSGSSGELFF.

This clone was seen ten or more times. The J gene is TRBJ1-1, the V gene TRBV6-6; D gene ambiguous. The germline V gene encodes CDR1 MNHNY and CDR2 SVGAGI (reference sequence). The CDR3 spans 14 residues. Trimming cost V 0 bases and J 0 bases, with 5 bases left between them. In DNA form, the CDR3 reads TGTGCCAGCAGTTACTCGGAGATGAACACTGAAGCTTTCTTT. It translates to CASSYSEMNTEAFF.

This chain links TRBV10-3 with TRBJ1-2; 12 bases agree with TRBD1. V lost 6 bases and J lost 4; bases outside the gene matches: 6. The CDR3 spans 15 residues. The germline gives CDR1 ENHRY, CDR2 SYGVKD. CDR3 sequence: CAISAGTGGGYGYTF. The CDR3 coding sequence is TGTGCCATCAGCGCCGGGACAGGGGGCGGCTATGGCTACACCTTC.

The chain employs TRBV10-1 and TRBJ1-4, with no clear D. The CDR3 is 13 residues long. V was pared by 6 bases and J by 2 bases, with 7 bases between. CDR1 WNHNN and CDR2 SYGVQD come from the germline V gene (reference sequence). In DNA, the CDR3 is TGCGCCAGCAGCTCCGGGACTAATGAAAAACTGTTTTTT. Translation gives CASSSGTNEKLFF.

The chain has TRBV5-6 and TRBJ1-1, with D possibly being TRBD1 (5 bases). This CDR3 is built from 15 residues. From germline, CDR1 is SGHDT and CDR2 YYEEEE. Trimming took 6 bases from V and 3 from J, leaving 18 bases between them. This CDR3 reads CASILLGLEDTEAFF. The CDR3 nucleotides are TGTGCCAGCATCCTATTGGGACTAGAGGACACTGAAGCTTTCTTT.

The chain combines TRBV10-3 with TRBJ1-6; 9 bases agree with TRBD1. The junction had 6 bases not matched to a gene; V was cut back by 10 bases and J by 8 bases. This CDR3 has 13 residues. Germline CDR1 reads ENHRY; CDR2 reads SYGVKD. The CDR3 bases are TGTGCCACCACAGGGGGCTTGGATTCACCCCTCCACTTT. Translated, it gives CATTGGLDSPLHF.

The V gene is TRBV7-2, the J gene TRBJ2-7; D is unclear. V was shortened by 1 base and J by 3 bases, with 10 bases between the two germline ends. The CDR3 length is 14 residues. CDR1 is SGHTA, CDR2 FQGNSA, per germline. The CDR3: CASSLGDSFYEQYF. Here the CDR3 DNA reads TGTGCCAGCAGCTTAGGAGACTCCTTCTACGAGCAGTACTTC.

The V gene is TRBV6-6, the J gene TRBJ1-6, with a possible D match to TRBD1 (6 bases). Per germline, CDR1 MNHNY and CDR2 SVGAGI (reference sequence). V shed 5 bases and J shed 7 bases, with 21 bases lying between them. The CDR3 runs to 17 residues. In DNA form, the CDR3 reads TGTGCCAGCAGTCAGCTGACGACAGGCCCTCCAAATTCACCCCTCCACTTT. It translates to CASSQLTTGPPNSPLHF.

The gene calls are TRBV5-6 and TRBJ2-1; 9 nucleotides line up with TRBD2. Looked up from germline, CDR1 is SGHDT and CDR2 is YYEEEE. The V and J ends lost 4 bases and 4 bases, in that order; junction bases with no gene match: 9. This CDR3 contains 16 residues. The CDR3 sequence is CASSPYLAGKYNEQFF. In DNA form, the CDR3 reads TGTGCCAGCAGCCCGTACCTAGCGGGGAAATACAATGAGCAGTTCTTC. The full variable domain, completed using reference TRBV5-6 and TRBJ2-1, is DAGVTQSPTHLIKTRGQQVTLRCSPKSGHDTVSWYQQALGQGPQFIFQYYEEEERQRGNFPDRFSGHQFPNYSSELNVNALLLGDSALYLCASSPYLAGKYNEQFFGPGTRLTVL.

The rearrangement uses TRBV6-5 and TRBJ2-2, with 12 bases that match TRBD1. V gave up 5 bases and J gave up 9 bases; unmatched junction bases: 7. This CDR3 is 15 amino acids long. Germline CDR1 and CDR2: MNHEY and SVGAGI. CDR3 sequence reads: CASSPGQGALRELFF. CDR3 nucleotide sequence: TGTGCCAGCAGTCCGGGACAGGGGGCCTTGAGGGAGCTGTTTTTT.

In its sample, this clone was seen once. The rearrangement links TRBV9 to TRBJ2-5; weak D call: TRBD2 (6 bases). The ends were cut back, 0 bases at V and 3 bases at J, with 12 bases in the middle. Germline CDR1 is SGDLS and CDR2 is YYNGEE. The CDR3 covers 15 residues. For the CDR3, the DNA is TGTGCCAGCAGCGTAGGCGGGGCCGGGGAAGAGACCCAGTACTTC. Its protein is CASSVGGAGEETQYF.

Here the CDR3 DNA reads TGTGCCAGCTCACCAAAAGGGGGTGATGGCTACACCTTC. Amino acids: CASSPKGGDGYTF. The chain joins TRBV18 to TRBJ1-2; weak D call: TRBD1 (6 bases). The V gene lost 2 bases and the J gene lost 6 bases, with 10 bases spanning the gap. This CDR3 contains 13 residues. Germline CDR1 reads KGHSH; CDR2 reads LQKENI.

The V call is TRBV28, the J call TRBJ1-5, with D tentatively TRBD1 (6 bases). Between the trimmed V and J ends, which lost 3 bases and 5 bases, there was a span of 23 bases. The CDR3 covers 18 residues. CDR1 MDHEN and CDR2 SYDVKM come from the germline V gene. CDR3 in amino acids: CASSLRWKNRVSYQPQHF. The CDR3 DNA is TGTGCCAGCAGTTTGCGGTGGAAGAACAGGGTATCGTATCAGCCCCAGCATTTT.

The chain employs TRBV12-5 and TRBJ1-2; D ambiguous. Germline loops: CDR1 LGHNT, CDR2 FRNRAP. There are 14 residues in the CDR3. V lost 0 bases, J lost 8 bases, and 13 bases lay in between. CDR3 nucleotide sequence: TGTGCTAGTGGTTTGGTACTACAGCGGTACGGCTACACCTTC. It yields the protein CASGLVLQRYGYTF.

The V gene is TRBV2, the J gene TRBJ1-2; D unresolved. This CDR3 contains 12 residues. V was cut by 8 bases and J by 8 bases, with 15 bases left in between. The V gene's germline CDR1 is SNHLY and CDR2 FYNNEI. CDR3 sequence reads: CASRQSASGYTF. The CDR3 DNA reads as TGTGCCAGCCGACAATCCGCGTCCGGCTACACCTTC.

The rearrangement links TRBV3-1 (or the pseudogene TRBV3-2) to TRBJ1-6; TRBD1 matches at 10 bases. The junction had 6 bases not matched to a gene; V was cut back by 1 base and J by 12 bases. The CDR3 is 15 residues long. Germline V gene lookup returns CDR1 LGHDT and CDR2 YNNKEL (reference sequence). CDR3 amino acids: CASSQARGQGLPLHF. The CDR3 DNA reads as TGTGCCAGCAGCCAAGCCCGGGGACAGGGGTTACCCCTCCACTTT.

The chain combines TRBV9 with TRBJ1-2, with D unclear. Trimming took off 0 bases at V and 7 bases at J, with 4 bases between the two ends. This CDR3 spans 11 amino acids. From germline, CDR1 is SGDLS and CDR2 YYNGEE. CDR3 residues: CASSVVSGYTF. The CDR3 region has the DNA TGTGCCAGCAGCGTAGTGAGTGGCTACACCTTC.

This chain joins TRBV6-5 and TRBJ1-5; the D gene is possibly TRBD1 (5 bases). V was cut by 8 bases and J by 1 base, with 12 bases left in between. The CDR3 extends over 14 amino acids. Germline lookup yields CDR1 MNHEY and CDR2 SVGAGI. CDR3 sequence: CASGGSASNQPQHF. CDR3 bases: TGTGCCAGCGGGGGGTCGGCGAGCAATCAGCCCCAGCATTTT.

This clone was picked up a small number of times. V usage is TRBV9 and J usage is TRBJ2-1, with TRBD2 identical over 8 bases. Germline assignment: CDR1 SGDLS and CDR2 YYNGEE. Trimming took 1 base from V and 6 from J; bases not matched to a gene: 6. The length of the CDR3 is 15 residues. The CDR3, as DNA: TGTGCCAGCAGCGTAACAGCGGGAGTGGGCAATGAGCAGTTCTTC. Translation: CASSVTAGVGNEQFF.

The V and J genes are TRBV24-1 and TRBJ1-1; D is possibly TRBD1 (5 bases). CDR3 length: 13 amino acids. V was cut by 5 bases and J by 3 bases, with 9 bases left in between. Germline assignment: CDR1 KGHDR and CDR2 SFDVKD. Here the CDR3 reads CATSGGTHTEAFF. The CDR3, as DNA: TGTGCCACCAGTGGGGGGACTCACACTGAAGCTTTCTTT.

The V call is TRBV27, the J call TRBJ1-2, with TRBD1 matching 9 bases. V lost 3 bases to trimming and J lost 5 bases; unmatched junction nucleotides: 4. The germline CDR1 and CDR2 sequences are MNHEY and SMNVEV (reference sequence). This CDR3 has 14 residues. CDR3 nucleotides: TGTGCCAGCAGTTTTACCGGGACAGGGTATGGCTACACCTTC. Protein product: CASSFTGTGYGYTF.

This clone was seen just once. The V and J genes are TRBV5-5 and TRBJ1-5, with a weak D call TRBD1 (5 bases). The CDR3 has 13 amino acids. Germline V gene lookup returns CDR1 SGHKS and CDR2 YYEKEE (reference sequence). With 2 bases removed from V and 3 bases from J, the gap between germline ends came to 6 bases. The CDR3 nucleotides are TGTGCCAGCAGCTTACAGGTCAATCAGCCCCAGCATTTT. Translating it yields CASSLQVNQPQHF.

V and J are TRBV28 and TRBJ2-3; 8 bases are a match to TRBD1. The trim removed 5 bases at V and 1 base at J, leaving 8 bases unmatched. Germline CDR1 is MDHEN and CDR2 is SYDVKM. The CDR3 contains 16 residues. CDR3 nucleotides: TGTGCCAGCAGTCTTCAGACAGGGGTGGGCACAGATACGCAGTATTTT. Its protein product is CASSLQTGVGTDTQYF.

This clone has a handful of counts. The chain links TRBV6-5 to TRBJ1-3; perhaps TRBD1 as D (6 bases). In germline, CDR1 is MNHEY, CDR2 SVGAGI. V lost 10 bases and J 0 bases, leaving 10 bases between the germline ends. The CDR3 extends over 13 amino acids. For the CDR3, the DNA is TGTGCCACCCTACAGGGCTCTGGAAACACCATATATTTT. Protein sequence: CATLQGSGNTIYF.